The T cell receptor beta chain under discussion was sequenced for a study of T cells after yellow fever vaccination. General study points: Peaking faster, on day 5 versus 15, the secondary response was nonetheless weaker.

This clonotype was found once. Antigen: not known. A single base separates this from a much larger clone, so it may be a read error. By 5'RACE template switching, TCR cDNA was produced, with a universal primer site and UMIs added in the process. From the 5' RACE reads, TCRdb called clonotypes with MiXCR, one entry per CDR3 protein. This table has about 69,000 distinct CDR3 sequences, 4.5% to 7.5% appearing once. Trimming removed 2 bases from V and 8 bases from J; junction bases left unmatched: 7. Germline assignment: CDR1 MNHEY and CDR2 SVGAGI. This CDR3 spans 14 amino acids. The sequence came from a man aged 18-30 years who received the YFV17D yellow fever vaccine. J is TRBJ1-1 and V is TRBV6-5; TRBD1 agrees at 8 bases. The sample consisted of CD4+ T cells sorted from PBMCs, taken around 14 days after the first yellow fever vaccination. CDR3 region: CASSYVQGVGEAFF. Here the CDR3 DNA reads TGTGCCAGCAGTTACGTACAGGGGGTAGGAGAAGCTTTCTTT.